Listed below are T cell receptor beta chains from one sample, sequenced in a study of blood T cell repertoires in COVID-19. Some clones are missing from TCRdb's copy, which holds only in-frame ones; the method was immunoSEQ multiplex PCR. The repertoire holds more than 300,000 clones, with about 88% as singletons. Sequencing input: PBMCs or T cells enriched from blood (not recorded which). Source of these receptors: a woman between 18 and 30 years old who had recovered from COVID-19. Both conserved end residues are part of each CDR3. D genes are given only for firm matches. The size field is filled for only some rows; it gives once, few, many or a size class.

V,size,D,J,DNA,CDR3
TRBV9,.,.,TRBJ2-7,TGTGCCAGCAGCGTAGGGGTCGGGTCGCGTGGGGGCAGTTACGAGCAGTACTTC,CASSVGVGSRGGSYEQYF
TRBV3-1/TRBV3-2,.,TRBD1,TRBJ1-6,TGTGCCAGCAGGGTACAGGGGGGTTGGAATTCACCCCTCCACTTT,CASRVQGGWNSPLHF
TRBV29-1,.,.,TRBJ1-2,TGCAGCGTTGGAATGGCTGGGGCGGCCGCTAATGGCTACACCTTC,CSVGMAGAAANGYTF
TRBV19,.,TRBD2,TRBJ2-1,TGTGCCAGTAGGGCTACTTCTAGCGGGGGTCTCAGCGTGGAGTTCTTC,CASRATSSGGLSVEFF
TRBV18,.,TRBD1,TRBJ1-6,TGTGCCAGCTCACCCAGAGGCCCGAAAGGGACAGATAATTCACCCCTCCACTTT,CASSPRGPKGTDNSPLHF
TRBV23-1,.,TRBD1,TRBJ1-2,TGCGCCAGCAGTCAACGGGACAGGGGAAACTATGGCTACACCTTC,CASSQRDRGNYGYTF
TRBV27,.,TRBD2,TRBJ2-5,TGTGCCAGCAGTTTTTGGCGGGGGGGCGAGACCCAGTACTTC,CASSFWRGGETQYF
TRBV5-4,.,.,TRBJ2-2,TGTGCCAGCAGCTTGTCCCAGTACGCGAACACCGGGGAGCTGTTTTTT,CASSLSQYANTGELFF
TRBV28,.,TRBD1,TRBJ1-1,TGTGCCAGCCGAGAGAACAGGGGAGAAGCTTTCTTT,CASRENRGEAFF
TRBV5-1,.,.,TRBJ2-5,TGCGCCAGCAGCTTTAGTATACAGTCCAGTGGGGAGACCCAGTACTTC,CASSFSIQSSGETQYF
TRBV11-3,.,.,TRBJ2-5,TGTGCCAGCAGTCTAACGGGACATAGTGGGGAGACCCAGTACTTC,CASSLTGHSGETQYF
TRBV30,.,.,TRBJ1-5,TGTGCCTGGAGTGTACAAGCCAGGACACTTTATCAGCCCCAGCATTTT,CAWSVQARTLYQPQHF
TRBV30,.,TRBD1,TRBJ2-1,TGTGCCTGGAGTTTTGGGACAGGGGCCGGTGAGCAGTTCTTC,CAWSFGTGAGEQFF
TRBV27,.,TRBD1,TRBJ1-4,TGTGCCAGCAGTTTCTTGATAGGGACAGGGAGTGGAAAACTGTTTTTT,CASSFLIGTGSGKLFF
TRBV7-2,.,.,TRBJ2-5,TGTGCCAGCAGGCCCAGGAATGGGCCGCAAGAGACCCAGTACTTC,CASRPRNGPQETQYF
TRBV12-3/TRBV12-4,.,.,TRBJ1-6,TGTGCCAGCAGTTTAGACTACAATTCACCCCTCCACTTT,CASSLDYNSPLHF
TRBV30,few,TRBD1,TRBJ1-5,TGTGCCTGGAGTGTGGGGACAGGGGGCAATCAGCCCCAGCATTTT,CAWSVGTGGNQPQHF
TRBV10-3,.,.,TRBJ2-2,TGTGCCATCCCGAAATGTAGGATCGAATGGGCCACCGGGGAGCTGTTTTTT,CAIPKCRIEWATGELFF
TRBV5-1,few,TRBD1,TRBJ2-5,TGCGCCAGCAGCTTGGCTCAGGGGGCCGCGTCTGAGACCCAGTACTTC,CASSLAQGAASETQYF
TRBV4-1,few,TRBD2,TRBJ2-7,TGCGCCAGCAGCCAACTTACTAGCGGGGGGCCGGACGAGCAGTACTTC,CASSQLTSGGPDEQYF
TRBV7-2,once,.,TRBJ1-2,TGTGCCAGCAGCTTAAAGGGAGGCGGCTACACCTTC,CASSLKGGGYTF
TRBV5-4,.,.,TRBJ2-5,TGTGCCAGCAGGGTTCTGGGAGCCCAAGAGACCCAGTACTTC,CASRVLGAQETQYF
TRBV18,.,TRBD1,TRBJ1-5,TGTGCCAGCTCCAACGACAGGGGGCAACCCCAGCATTTT,CASSNDRGQPQHF
TRBV27,.,TRBD1,TRBJ2-3,TGTGCCAGCAGACCTGGGACAGGGGCAGATACGCAGTATTTT,CASRPGTGADTQYF
TRBV29-1,.,TRBD1,TRBJ1-4,TGCAGCGTAGGCCCCGTGGTAGGGGGCAGTGATGAAAAACTGTTTTTT,CSVGPVVGGSDEKLFF
TRBV7-9,.,.,TRBJ1-6,TGTGCCAGCAGCTTAGATCAGAATTCACCCCTCCACTTT,CASSLDQNSPLHF
TRBV5-5,.,TRBD1,TRBJ1-2,TGTGCCAGCAGCCCCGACAGGGGCTATGGCTACACCTTC,CASSPDRGYGYTF
TRBV6-5,.,.,TRBJ1-2,TGTGCCAGCAGACAGCGGGACTATGGCTACACCTTC,CASRQRDYGYTF
TRBV7-2,once,TRBD2,TRBJ2-7,TGTGCCAGCAGCCCACTAGCGGGGAGAAAGTCCTACGAGCAGTACTTC,CASSPLAGRKSYEQYF
TRBV7-3,.,.,TRBJ1-6,TGTGCCAGCAGCCCAAAAGGCGGGGGCAGCTCCTATAATTCACCCCTCCACTTT,CASSPKGGGSSYNSPLHF
TRBV2,.,.,TRBJ1-1,TGTGCCACGAACCCCGACAGAAAAGCTTTCTTT,CATNPDRKAFF
TRBV5-1,once,TRBD1,TRBJ2-7,TGCGCCAGCAGCTGGGGACAGAATAACTACGAGCAGTACTTC,CASSWGQNNYEQYF
TRBV11-2,.,TRBD1,TRBJ1-2,TGTGCCAGCAGCTTCTCCAGGGGGCAAGAGGGCTACACCTTC,CASSFSRGQEGYTF
TRBV2,.,.,TRBJ2-2,TGTGCCAGCAGTGCGAGGATCACCGGGGAGCTGTTTTTT,CASSARITGELFF
TRBV3-1/TRBV3-2,.,.,TRBJ1-2,TGTGCCAGCAGCCAAGGGGGGCAGGCTTTGAACTATGGCTACACCTTC,CASSQGGQALNYGYTF
TRBV4-1,.,.,TRBJ2-7,TGCGCCAGCAGCCAAGATTCTGCCAGAAAAATTTACGAGCAGTACTTC,CASSQDSARKIYEQYF
TRBV5-1,.,TRBD1,TRBJ1-2,TGCGCCAGCAGCCCGGGACAGGGGGCTACTGGTATACGCTATGGCTACACCTTC,CASSPGQGATGIRYGYTF
TRBV6-5,once,TRBD1,TRBJ1-3,TGTGCCAGTCGCCGGGACAGGGCGGGAAACACCATATATTTT,CASRRDRAGNTIYF
TRBV7-3,.,TRBD1,TRBJ2-2,TGTGCCAGCAGCTCTAAGATACAGGGGGAGGTTTCCGGGGAGCTGTTTTTT,CASSSKIQGEVSGELFF
TRBV27,.,.,TRBJ2-3,TGTGCCAGCAGCGGTATCCCAGATACGCAGTATTTT,CASSGIPDTQYF
TRBV4-3,.,TRBD2,TRBJ2-7,TGCGCCAGCAGCCAATATGGGACTAGCGGGGGGTACTCCTACGAGCAGTACTTC,CASSQYGTSGGYSYEQYF
TRBV6-4,.,.,TRBJ2-3,TGTGCCAGCAGTGTGGAGGGTAGCACAGATACGCAGTATTTT,CASSVEGSTDTQYF
TRBV5-1,.,TRBD2,TRBJ2-5,TGCGCCAGCAGCTTCGCGGGGGAAGAGACCCAGTACTTC,CASSFAGEETQYF
TRBV4-1,.,TRBD2,TRBJ2-3,TGCGCCAGCAGCCAAGAATTCGGTACTAGCGGGGGGGCTAGAGATACGCAGTATTTT,CASSQEFGTSGGARDTQYF
TRBV5-1,.,.,TRBJ2-5,TGCGCCAGCAGCTTGCCCAGGCAAGAGACCCAGTACTTC,CASSLPRQETQYF
TRBV30,.,.,TRBJ1-1,TGTGCCTGGAGTGTGCAGGGAGGAGGTGCTTTCTTT,CAWSVQGGGAFF
TRBV6-5,.,.,TRBJ1-2,TGTGCCAGCACCGAGGCCCCCACAGGGTCCTATGGCTACACCTTC,CASTEAPTGSYGYTF
TRBV28,.,.,TRBJ2-7,TGTGCCAGCAGAAGGAGGGGGGGATCCGAGCAGTACTTC,CASRRRGGSEQYF
TRBV6-5,.,TRBD1,TRBJ1-1,TGTGCCAGTTATCGCGGGACAGGGATGAACACTGAAGCTTTCTTT,CASYRGTGMNTEAFF
TRBV27,.,TRBD2,TRBJ2-7,TGTGCCAGCAGTTTAGGGCTAGCGGGTTACGAGCAGTACTTC,CASSLGLAGYEQYF
TRBV3-1/TRBV3-2,.,.,TRBJ2-2,TGTGCCAGCAGCCAAGATTGGAGAAAATCCACCGGGGAGCTGTTTTTT,CASSQDWRKSTGELFF
TRBV19,.,.,TRBJ1-2,TGTGCCAGTAGTATAGACCTACAGGGCTACGGCTACACCTTC,CASSIDLQGYGYTF
TRBV19,.,.,TRBJ1-3,TGTGCCAGTAGTATCCCCCCACAGGCCTCTGGAAACACCATATATTTT,CASSIPPQASGNTIYF
TRBV19,.,TRBD2,TRBJ2-3,TGTGCCAGTAGTATAGTCGGAGCGGGGGACACAGATACGCAGTATTTT,CASSIVGAGDTDTQYF